This passage covers 30 T cell receptor beta chains from one sample sequenced in a study of control samples from healthy donors and cancer patients. Using immunoSEQ multiplex PCR, the repertoire was profiled, and TCRdb retains in-frame clones only, with some absent. This table has around 82,000 clones, approximately 89% appearing once. The sequencing input was blood. These receptors all come from a man in his fifties or sixties in good health.

V usage is TRBV3-1 (or the pseudogene TRBV3-2) and J usage is TRBJ1-4; 7 bases align to TRBD1. From germline, CDR1 is LGHDT and CDR2 YNNKEL (reference sequence). This CDR3 contains 16 residues. J lost 4 bases, V lost 0 bases, and 5 bases had no gene match. CDR3 nucleotides: TGTGCCAGCAGCCAAGACGACAGGGCCTTTAATGAAAAACTGTTTTTT. It specifies CASSQDDRAFNEKLFF.

The chain has TRBV12-3 or TRBV12-4 and TRBJ1-5; no definite D call. V was pared by 2 bases and J by 4 bases, with 6 bases between. CDR3 length: 13 amino acids. The chain's CDR3 is CASSLNGNQPQHF. CDR3 bases: TGTGCCAGCAGTTTAAATGGAAATCAGCCCCAGCATTTT.

The V gene is TRBV9, the J gene TRBJ2-4; no firm D call. CDR3 length equals 16 residues. The germline V gene has CDR1 SGDLS and CDR2 YYNGEE. V lost 0 bases, J lost 0 bases, and 10 bases lay in between. The CDR3 nucleotides read TGTGCCAGCAGCGTAGGGCCAGGCCTAGCCAAAAACATTCAGTACTTC. Translating gives CASSVGPGLAKNIQYF.

The rearrangement links TRBV6-6 to TRBJ2-4, with a weak D call TRBD1 (6 bases). V gave up 5 bases and J gave up 3 bases, with 20 bases separating them. The CDR3 is 17 residues long. In germline, CDR1 is MNHNY, CDR2 SVGAGI (reference sequence). CDR3 nucleotides: TGTGCCAGCAGTCCCGACAGGTTGCAAGGGGGCAAAAACATTCAGTACTTC. This codes for CASSPDRLQGGKNIQYF.

The J gene is TRBJ2-1, the V gene TRBV4-2; a possible D gene is TRBD2 (7 bases). The germline V and J ends were trimmed by 0 bases and 4 bases, with 19 bases remaining between them. The CDR3 runs to 18 residues. Germline V gene sequence: CDR1 LGHNA, CDR2 YNFKEQ. The CDR3 DNA sequence: TGTGCCAGCAGCCAAGATAATCGGGGGCTAGCGGTATACAATGAGCAGTTCTTC. Its translation is CASSQDNRGLAVYNEQFF.

V and J are TRBV18 and TRBJ2-2; no firm D call. V dropped 4 bases and J dropped 4 bases, with 7 bases sitting between them. CDR1 is KGHSH, CDR2 LQKENI, per germline. There are 13 residues in the CDR3. The CDR3 coding sequence is TGTGCCAGCTCACTAGCTTCCACCGGGGAGCTGTTTTTT. It is translated as CASSLASTGELFF.

The V call is TRBV13, the J call TRBJ1-4, with 12 bases identical to TRBD1. V dropped 0 bases and J dropped 9; count of bases not matched to a gene: 5. Per the germline V gene, CDR1 is PRHDT and CDR2 is FYEKMQ (reference sequence). The CDR3 extends over 16 amino acids. The CDR3 DNA sequence: TGTGCCAGCAGCTTAGGCTTAGGGACAGGGGGCAAAAAACTGTTTTTT. The encoded protein is CASSLGLGTGGKKLFF. Full variable domain (outside the CDR3, taken from reference TRBV13 and TRBJ1-4): AAGVIQSPRHLIKEKRETATLKCYPIPRHDTVYWYQQGPGQDPQFLISFYEKMQSDKGSIPDRFSAQQFSDYHSELNMSSLELGDSALYFCASSLGLGTGGKKLFFGSGTQLSVL.

This clone was recorded only once. The rearrangement links TRBV4-2 to TRBJ1-3; D is unclear. This CDR3 contains 18 residues. Trimming shortened V by 2 bases and J by 0 bases, and 17 bases separated the two germline ends. Germline V gene lookup returns CDR1 LGHNA and CDR2 YNFKEQ. The chain's CDR3 is CASSQNTYRSVSGNTIYF. The DNA of the CDR3 is TGTGCCAGCAGCCAAAATACGTATCGGTCCGTCTCTGGAAACACCATATATTTT.

The chain has TRBV4-1 and TRBJ1-2; tentative D call: TRBD1 (6 bases). The CDR3 is 12 residues long. V dropped 0 bases and J dropped 13 bases, with 12 bases sitting between them. Germline V lookup: CDR1 MGHRA, CDR2 YSYEKL. CDR3 in amino acids: CASSQDGTPITF. As DNA, the CDR3 is TGCGCCAGCAGCCAAGATGGGACACCAATCACCTTC.

The CDR3 here is CASSHNNLVVEAFF. The CDR3 DNA reads TGTGCCAGCAGCCACAATAATCTAGTTGTTGAAGCTTTCTTT. The chain joins TRBV5-6 to TRBJ1-1; D unclear. Germline V lookup: CDR1 SGHDT, CDR2 YYEEEE. Trimming pared 4 bases from V and 7 bases from J, leaving 17 bases between. The CDR3 runs 14 residues. The whole variable domain, filled in from reference TRBV5-6 and TRBJ1-1, reads DAGVTQSPTHLIKTRGQQVTLRCSPKSGHDTVSWYQQALGQGPQFIFQYYEEEERQRGNFPDRFSGHQFPNYSSELNVNALLLGDSALYLCASSHNNLVVEAFFGQGTRLTVV.

This clone has more than one count but fewer than ten. The chain employs TRBV7-2 and TRBJ2-7, with 7 bases matching TRBD2. The CDR3 is 15 amino acids. Per germline, CDR1 SGHTA and CDR2 FQGNSA. V was clipped by 6 bases and J by 3 bases; unmatched bases: 11. The CDR3 sequence: CASRMQAGPYYEQYF. The CDR3 DNA reads TGTGCCAGCAGGATGCAAGCGGGACCGTACTACGAGCAGTACTTC. The whole variable domain, remainder taken from reference TRBV7-2 and TRBJ2-7, is GAGVSQSPSNKVTEKGKDVELRCDPISGHTALYWYRQSLGQGLEFLIYFQGNSAPDKSGLPSDRFSAERTGGSVSTLTIQRTQQEDSAVYLCASRMQAGPYYEQYFGPGTRLTVT.

In this sample, this clone turned up once. V usage is TRBV7-8 and J usage is TRBJ2-2; 7 bases are shared with TRBD2. V was clipped by 2 bases and J by 0 bases; unmatched bases: 6. This CDR3 contains 17 residues. Germline-derived CDR1 and CDR2 are SGHVS and FQNEAQ. This CDR3 is CASSLRAGLANTGELFF. The CDR3 DNA sequence: TGTGCCAGCAGCTTAAGGGCCGGACTAGCGAACACCGGGGAGCTGTTTTTT.

The rearrangement uses TRBV11-1 and TRBJ1-1, with a tentative D call TRBD1 (5 bases). CDR1 is SGHAT and CDR2 is FQDESV in the germline V gene (reference sequence). The CDR3 covers 12 residues. Trimming took 4 bases from V and 5 from J, leaving 8 bases between them. The CDR3: CASSSGGTEAFF. DNA for the CDR3: TGTGCCAGCAGCTCGGGGGGTACTGAAGCTTTCTTT. The entire variable domain, with the rest obtained from reference TRBV11-1 and TRBJ1-1, is as follows: EAEVAQSPRYKITEKSQAVAFWCDPISGHATLYWYRQILGQGPELLVQFQDESVVDDSQLPKDRFSAERLKGVDSTLKIQPAELGDSAMYLCASSSGGTEAFFGQGTRLTVV.

V usage is TRBV2 and J usage is TRBJ1-5; the D is unclear. The length of the CDR3 is 15 residues. V was shortened by 7 bases and J by 0 bases, with 13 bases between the two germline ends. CDR1 is SNHLY, CDR2 FYNNEI, per germline. The CDR3 DNA reads TGTGCCAGCACCGCCGGCACAGATAGCAATCAGCCCCAGCATTTT. It translates to CASTAGTDSNQPQHF.

This clone was picked up one time. This chain uses TRBV5-5 with TRBJ2-5, with 7 nucleotides matching TRBD2. Unmatched junction bases numbered 7, after V lost 0 bases and J lost 2 bases. The CDR3 is made up of 16 amino acids. In germline, CDR1 is SGHKS, CDR2 YYEKEE (reference sequence). The CDR3 here is CASSLEGRGRQETQYF. CDR3 nucleotide sequence: TGTGCCAGCAGCTTGGAGGGGAGGGGTAGACAAGAGACCCAGTACTTC.

The V and J genes are TRBV7-2 and TRBJ2-1, with 10 nucleotides matching TRBD2. CDR1 and CDR2 (germline): SGHTA, FQGNSA. V lost 2 bases, J lost 4 bases, and 5 bases stayed unmatched. The CDR3 length is 16 residues. The CDR3 loop is CASSLRVLAGYNEQFF. The CDR3 DNA sequence: TGTGCCAGCAGCTTAAGGGTACTAGCGGGATACAATGAGCAGTTCTTC.

The chain links TRBV4-3 to TRBJ1-2; D is undetermined. Trimming took 1 base from V and 4 from J, leaving 13 bases between them. The CDR3 covers 15 residues. The germline V gene encodes CDR1 LGHNA and CDR2 YSLEER. CDR3 coding DNA: TGCGCCAGCAGCCAAGCACCCTCGGCGACCTATGGCTACACCTTC. Its protein is CASSQAPSATYGYTF.

This clone was seen a handful of times. V gene TRBV12-5 combines with J gene TRBJ2-1, with D maybe TRBD2 (6 bases). Trimming took 7 bases from V and 7 from J, leaving 11 bases between them. Germline values: CDR1 LGHNT, CDR2 FRNRAP. The CDR3 is made up of 12 amino acids. The CDR3 sequence: CASVDAGNEQFF. The CDR3, as DNA: TGTGCTAGTGTAGACGCGGGGAATGAGCAGTTCTTC.

V gene TRBV7-2 combines with J gene TRBJ1-2; 7 bases line up with TRBD1. There are 14 residues in the CDR3. Unmatched junction bases numbered 5, after V lost 4 bases and J lost 3 bases. Germline values: CDR1 SGHTA, CDR2 FQGNSA. The CDR3 DNA reads TGTGCCAGCAGCTGGGGGCAGGGGGACTATGGCTACACCTTC. Amino acid sequence: CASSWGQGDYGYTF.

The V call is TRBV6-1, the J call TRBJ1-2; 7 positions match TRBD1. The germline V gene encodes CDR1 MNHNS and CDR2 SASEGT. After removal of 1 base from V and 2 bases from J, the junction contained 4 bases not matched to a gene. The length of the CDR3 is 15 residues. CDR3 sequence: CASSEVAGQNYGYTF. CDR3 sequence (DNA): TGTGCCAGCAGTGAAGTAGCGGGACAGAACTATGGCTACACCTTC.

Turning to this clone: One junction end does not reproduce the germline sequence, and a read error may be involved. V and J are TRBV4-1 and TRBJ2-5, with D unclear. CDR1 and CDR2 from the germline V gene are MGHRA and YSYEKL. CDR3 size: 13 residues. The CDR3 region is CASSQWGYPPLDF. The CDR3 DNA follows: TGCGCCAGCAGCCAATGGGGTTACCCCCCTCTCGACTTC.

The V gene is TRBV19, the J gene TRBJ1-1; possibly TRBD1 for D (5 bases). CDR3 length equals 14 residues. V lost 3 bases and J 3 bases, leaving 11 bases between the germline ends. The germline gives CDR1 LNHDA, CDR2 SQIVND (reference sequence). CDR3 amino acids: CASSIGQGYTEAFF. The CDR3 nucleotides are TGTGCCAGTAGTATCGGGCAGGGTTACACTGAAGCTTTCTTT. Together with reference TRBV19 and TRBJ1-1, the CDR3 gives the full variable domain: DGGITQSPKYLFRKEGQNVTLSCEQNLNHDAMYWYRQDPGQGLRLIYYSQIVNDFQKGDIAEGYSVSREKKESFPLTVTSAQKNPTAFYLCASSIGQGYTEAFFGQGTRLTVV.

The gene calls are TRBV6-2 or TRBV6-3 and TRBJ2-1, with a weak D call TRBD2 (6 bases). From germline, CDR1 is MNHEY and CDR2 SVGEGT. The CDR3 covers 15 residues. V lost 5 bases and J lost 5, with 16 bases in between. In DNA form, the CDR3 reads TGTGCCAGCAGTCGTCCGGGACTCGGACACAATGAGCAGTTCTTC. Its protein is CASSRPGLGHNEQFF.

V is TRBV2 and J is TRBJ2-5, with TRBD2 as a possible D gene (5 bases). This CDR3 has 15 residues. V was clipped by 7 bases and J by 5 bases, with 20 bases between them. Germline V gene lookup returns CDR1 SNHLY and CDR2 FYNNEI. CDR3 coding DNA: TGTGCCAGCAAAGGTAGACTATCCATAGAGGAGACCCAGTACTTC. Translation gives CASKGRLSIEETQYF.

This clone has only a few counts. V and J are TRBV6-1 and TRBJ1-2; D uncertain. This CDR3 has 14 residues. The V end was cut by 3 bases, the J end by 5 bases, with 13 bases between. The V gene's germline CDR1 is MNHNS and CDR2 SASEGT. The CDR3 DNA is TGTGCCAGCAGTGACCTCTTGGGAGGATATGGCTACACCTTC. Translated: CASSDLLGGYGYTF.

The J gene is TRBJ2-7, the V gene TRBV18, with D perhaps TRBD2 (6 bases). The CDR3 extends over 13 amino acids. Per the germline V gene, CDR1 is KGHSH and CDR2 is LQKENI. Deletions cut 6 bases from V and 1 base from J, with 10 bases between. This chain's CDR3 is CASSRDFSYEQYF. CDR3 in DNA: TGTGCCAGCTCCCGGGACTTTTCCTACGAGCAGTACTTC.

The V call is TRBV30, the J call TRBJ2-1; 12 nucleotides match TRBD2. After removal of 4 bases from V and 7 bases from J, the junction contained 5 bases not matched to a gene. Germline values: CDR1 GTSNPN, CDR2 SVGIG (reference sequence). CDR3 length equals 14 residues. CDR3 bases: TGTGCCTGGATACCCCTAGCGGGGGGGAATGAGCAGTTCTTC. Protein product: CAWIPLAGGNEQFF.

V is TRBV3-1 (or the pseudogene TRBV3-2) and J is TRBJ2-5; the match to TRBD2 covers 14 bases. The CDR3 runs 16 residues. CDR1 is LGHDT, CDR2 YNNKEL, per germline (reference sequence). V lost 4 bases to trimming and J lost 5 bases; unmatched junction nucleotides: 6. CDR3 DNA sequence: TGTGCCAGCAGCCTCGGACTAGCGGGAGGAGGGGAGACCCAGTACTTC. This codes for CASSLGLAGGGETQYF.

The rearrangement links TRBV6-5 to TRBJ2-5; D is undetermined. V was pared by 6 bases and J by 0 bases, with 5 bases between. This CDR3 comprises 12 residues. Germline CDR1 and CDR2: MNHEY and SVGAGI. CDR3 residues: CASSSHQETQYF. The CDR3, as DNA: TGTGCCAGCAGCTCTCACCAAGAGACCCAGTACTTC.

On this clone: This CDR3 is also generated by other DNA sequences in the sample. V and J are TRBV19 and TRBJ1-1; D is undetermined. In germline, CDR1 is LNHDA, CDR2 SQIVND (reference sequence). V was cut by 3 bases and J by 2 bases, with 10 bases left in between. CDR3 length equals 14 residues. CDR3: CASSIGGLNTEAFF. As DNA, the CDR3 is TGTGCCAGTAGTATCGGTGGACTCAACACTGAAGCTTTCTTT.